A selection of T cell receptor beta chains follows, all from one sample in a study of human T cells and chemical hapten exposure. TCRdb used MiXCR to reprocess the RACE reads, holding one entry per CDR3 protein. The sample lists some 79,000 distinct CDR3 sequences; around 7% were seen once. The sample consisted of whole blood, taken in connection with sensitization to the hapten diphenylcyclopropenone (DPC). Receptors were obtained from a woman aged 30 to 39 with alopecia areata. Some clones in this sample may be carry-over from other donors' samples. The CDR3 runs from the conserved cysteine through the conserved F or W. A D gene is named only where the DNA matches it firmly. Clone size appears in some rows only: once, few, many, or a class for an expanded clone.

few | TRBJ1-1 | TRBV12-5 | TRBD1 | TGTGCTAGTGGTTTGGTACAGACAGGGCCGAACACTGAAGCTTTCTTT | CASGLVQTGPNTEAFF
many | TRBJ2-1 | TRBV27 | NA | TGTGCCAGCAAAGGTCTTAGCTCCTACAATGAGCAGTTCTTC | CASKGLSSYNEQFF
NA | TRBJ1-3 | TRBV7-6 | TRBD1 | TGTGCCAGCAGCCCGGGGGGGCGACAGGGGGGCTCTGGAAACACCATATATTTT | CASSPGGRQGGSGNTIYF
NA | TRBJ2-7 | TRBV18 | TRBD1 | TGTGCCAGCTCACCCGGGACAGGTCGTAGGGACGAGCAGTACTTC | CASSPGTGRRDEQYF
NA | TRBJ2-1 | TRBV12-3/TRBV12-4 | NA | TGTGCCACCAATGGACGGGGGCTAAGCTCCTACAATGAGCAGTTCTTC | CATNGRGLSSYNEQFF
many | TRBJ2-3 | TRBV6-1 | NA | TGTGCCATCCAACAGGGTGGCACAGATACGCAGTATTTT | CAIQQGGTDTQYF
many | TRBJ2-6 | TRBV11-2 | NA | TGTGCCAGCAGGAGTCTTCGAAAGTCTGGGGCCAACGTCCTGACTTTC | CASRSLRKSGANVLTF
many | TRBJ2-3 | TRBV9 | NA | TGTGCCAGCAGCGTAGGATCGAGAGATACGCAGTATTTT | CASSVGSRDTQYF
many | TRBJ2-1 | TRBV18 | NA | TGTGCCAGCTCCCCTGGCTACAATGAGCAGTTCTTC | CASSPGYNEQFF
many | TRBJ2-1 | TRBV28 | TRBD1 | TGTGCCAGCAGGACAGGGTTTCGCGAGCAGTTCTTC | CASRTGFREQFF
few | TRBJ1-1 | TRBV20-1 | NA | TGCAGTGCTAGAGGGGATGGGGACACGATTATGAACACTGAAGCTTTCTTT | CSARGDGDTIMNTEAFF
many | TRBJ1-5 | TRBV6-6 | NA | TGTGCCAGCAGTGACGATGGCAATCAGCCCCAGCATTTT | CASSDDGNQPQHF
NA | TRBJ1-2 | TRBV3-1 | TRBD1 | TGTGCCAGCAGCCGCGGCGGGACAGGGGCCCACTATGGCTACACCTTC | CASSRGGTGAHYGYTF
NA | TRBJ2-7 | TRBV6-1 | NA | TGTGCCAGCTACCGTCTTGGCAGAAGCTACGAGCAGTACTTC | CASYRLGRSYEQYF
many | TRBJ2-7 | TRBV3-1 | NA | TGTGCCAGCAGCCAAGTCCCGACAGAATACTACGAGCAGTACTTC | CASSQVPTEYYEQYF
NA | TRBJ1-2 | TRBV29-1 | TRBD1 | TGCAGCGTTGGGGGGACAGTTGGCTACACCTTC | CSVGGTVGYTF
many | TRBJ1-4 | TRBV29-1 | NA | TGCAGCGTTCAATTCCAGGTGTCGGAAAAACTGTTTTTT | CSVQFQVSEKLFF
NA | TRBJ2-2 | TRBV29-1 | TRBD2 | TGCAGCGTTGAAGGATACGGGAGGGCCGGGGAGCTGTTTTTT | CSVEGYGRAGELFF
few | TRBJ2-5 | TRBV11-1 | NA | TGTGCCAGCGGACTCGGACGGTTCCCCCTGCTACAGTACTTC | CASGLGRFPLLQYF
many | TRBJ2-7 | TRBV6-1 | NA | TGTGCCAGCAGTAAAGAGGTTGGCAGCTCCTACGAGCAGTACTTC | CASSKEVGSSYEQYF
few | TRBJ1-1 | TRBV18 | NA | TGTGCCAGCTCACCTTTTGGCAGGGAGAACACTGAAGCTTTCTTT | CASSPFGRENTEAFF
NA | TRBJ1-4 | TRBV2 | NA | TGTGCCAGCAGTGATGTGGGTAGGGATGAAAAACTGTTTTTT | CASSDVGRDEKLFF
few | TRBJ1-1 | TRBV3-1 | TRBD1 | TGTGCCAGCAGCAAACGCACAGGGGGCAACACTGAAGCTTTCTTT | CASSKRTGGNTEAFF